This is a list of T cell receptor beta chains from one sample in a study of persistence of HIV-infected CD4 T cells. Which antigens these TCRs recognize remains unknown. Assay: immunoSEQ multiplex PCR; the TCRdb copy retains only in-frame clones and omits some. Among more than 15,000 clones listed, around 78% were seen once. Here the sequenced sample was CD4+ T cells sorted from PBMCs after roughly 18-hour stimulation, taken from a patient who received antiretroviral therapy. These TCRs come from an adult man with HIV who was CMV-seropositive. Each CDR3 is given with its conserved first and last residue. D genes are given only for firm matches. Clone sizes are given selectively: once, few, many, or a class where the clone is expanded.

TRBJ2-1	TRBD2	TRBV5-1	NA	CASSLGLSGGASNEQFF	TGCGCCAGCAGCTTGGGTCTTAGCGGGGGGGCCTCCAATGAGCAGTTCTTC
TRBJ2-1	TRBD2	TRBV6-5	NA	CASSYSRGGTSGEQFF	TGTGCCAGCAGTTACTCGAGGGGGGGTACTAGCGGGGAGCAGTTCTTC
TRBJ2-6	TRBD1	TRBV2	NA	CASSGGTGTFSGANVLTF	TGTGCCAGCAGTGGGGGGACAGGGACATTCTCTGGGGCCAACGTCCTGACTTTC
TRBJ2-7	NA	TRBV7-2	NA	CASSSPLDGYEQYF	TGTGCCAGCAGCTCCCCATTGGACGGCTACGAGCAGTACTTC
TRBJ1-6	TRBD1	TRBV9	few	CASSPQDRGNSPLHF	TGTGCCAGCAGCCCTCAAGACAGGGGGAATTCACCCCTCCACTTT
TRBJ2-3	NA	TRBV27	NA	CASSLQASTDTQYF	TGTGCCAGCAGTTTGCAGGCGTCCACAGATACGCAGTATTTT
TRBJ1-2	NA	TRBV7-9	NA	CASSDEGRTNYGYTF	TGTGCCAGCAGCGACGAGGGGCGAACTAACTATGGCTACACCTTC
TRBJ2-3	NA	TRBV24-1	NA	CATSDQGHRLDTQYF	TGTGCCACCAGTGACCAGGGTCATCGCTTGGATACGCAGTATTTT
TRBJ2-1	NA	TRBV9	few	CASSVEPGSYNEQFF	TGTGCCAGCAGCGTAGAACCGGGGTCTTACAATGAGCAGTTCTTC
TRBJ2-3	TRBD2	TRBV10-3	once	CAISGAGGHTDTQYF	TGTGCCATCAGTGGAGCGGGGGGACACACAGATACGCAGTATTTT
TRBJ1-1	TRBD1	TRBV6-6	NA	CASRGTAMNTEAFF	TGTGCCAGCAGGGGGACAGCTATGAACACTGAAGCTTTCTTT
TRBJ1-2	NA	TRBV6-4	NA	CASSLGANYGYTF	TGTGCCAGCAGTCTAGGAGCTAACTATGGCTACACCTTC
TRBJ2-7	NA	TRBV4-2	NA	CASSPEGESPDEQYF	TGTGCCAGCAGCCCCGAAGGCGAGAGTCCGGACGAGCAGTACTTC
TRBJ1-2	NA	TRBV3-1/TRBV3-2	NA	CASSQGGGANYGYTF	TGTGCCAGCAGCCAAGGGGGAGGGGCCAACTATGGCTACACCTTC
TRBJ2-3	TRBD2	TRBV5-1	NA	CASSPSGGRTDTQYF	TGCGCCAGCAGCCCTAGCGGGGGCCGCACAGATACGCAGTATTTT
TRBJ1-4	TRBD1	TRBV5-4	NA	CASSAGQDNEKLFF	TGTGCCAGCAGCGCAGGACAGGATAATGAAAAACTGTTTTTT
TRBJ2-7	NA	TRBV10-2	few	CASSGTNSYEQYF	TGCGCCAGCAGTGGTACAAACTCCTACGAGCAGTACTTC
TRBJ1-1	NA	TRBV20-1	NA	CSAGVNTEAFF	TGCAGTGCCGGGGTGAACACTGAAGCTTTCTTT
TRBJ1-2	NA	TRBV7-8	NA	CASSSSSRLWGYTF	TGTGCCAGCAGCTCCTCCAGCCGTCTATGGGGCTACACCTTC
TRBJ2-7	NA	TRBV2	NA	CASSRTYEQYF	TGTGCCAGCAGCCGTACCTACGAGCAGTACTTC
TRBJ1-1	TRBD1	TRBV29-1	NA	CSVDRPSGTGWLRRNTEAFF	TGCAGCGTTGATAGACCTAGCGGGACAGGGTGGTTAAGGCGGAACACTGAAGCTTTCTTT
TRBJ1-6	NA	TRBV9	few	CASSPRDRLNSPLHF	TGTGCCAGCAGCCCTCGGGACCGATTAAATTCACCCCTCCACTTT
TRBJ2-1	NA	TRBV7-2	NA	CASSPQSGENNEQFF	TGTGCCAGCAGCCCACAAAGCGGAGAAAACAATGAGCAGTTCTTC
TRBJ2-1	TRBD1	TRBV7-8	once	CASSLLQGSYNEQFF	TGTGCCAGCAGCTTATTACAGGGGTCCTACAATGAGCAGTTCTTC
TRBJ2-7	NA	TRBV6-2/TRBV6-3	few	CASSTGGGGSYEQYF	TGTGCCAGCAGTACCGGGGGCGGGGGAAGCTACGAGCAGTACTTC
TRBJ1-1	NA	TRBV2	medium-sized	CASTLIGQETEAFF	TGTGCCAGCACCCTGATAGGGCAGGAGACTGAAGCTTTCTTT
TRBJ2-7	NA	TRBV29-1	few	CSVETPAGSYEQYF	TGCAGCGTTGAAACGCCTGCGGGCTCCTACGAGCAGTACTTC
TRBJ1-2	NA	TRBV4-2	NA	CASSQDAQTPNYGYTF	TGTGCCAGCAGCCAAGACGCCCAGACGCCCAACTATGGCTACACCTTC
TRBJ1-2	NA	TRBV6-6	NA	CASSYTLDGFYGYTF	TGTGCCAGCAGTTACACATTAGACGGATTCTATGGCTACACCTTC